This is a list of T cell receptor beta chains from one sample in a study of T-cell reconstitution after alpha-beta-depleted transplantation in children. TCRdb analysed the PCR reads with MiXCR anew, one entry per CDR3 protein. The data contain 300,000 to 400,000 distinct CDR3 sequences, around 25% of them singletons. This sample comprised PBMCs, mostly from graft donor cells, obtained 180 days after TCRalphabeta/CD19-depleted stem cell transplant. Receptors were obtained from a male patient younger than 18 who had a stem cell transplant for acute lymphoblastic leukemia, so the T cells may come from the graft donor. Each CDR3 is given with its conserved first and last residue. The D gene is left open where the match is weak.

cdr3_length: 17
v_call: TRBV7-9
j_call: TRBJ2-5
d_call: .
cdr3_aa: CASSRGLLPSPKETQYF

cdr3_length: 16
v_call: TRBV12-3/TRBV12-4
j_call: TRBJ2-7
d_call: .
cdr3_aa: CASSPGQRMSSYEQYF

cdr3_length: 18
v_call: TRBV20-1
j_call: TRBJ2-1
d_call: TRBD2
cdr3_aa: CSARGWPGLAGVKDGQFF

cdr3_length: 15
v_call: TRBV7-3
j_call: TRBJ2-1
d_call: .
cdr3_aa: CASSNLPESYNEQFF

cdr3_length: 12
v_call: TRBV19
j_call: TRBJ1-2
d_call: .
cdr3_aa: CASSWALYGYTF

cdr3_length: 17
v_call: TRBV5-1
j_call: TRBJ2-4
d_call: .
cdr3_aa: CASSLRFTGIAKNIQYF

cdr3_length: 18
v_call: TRBV20-1
j_call: TRBJ1-5
d_call: TRBD1
cdr3_aa: CSATGPRIGPRGSQPQHF

cdr3_length: 13
v_call: TRBV6-1
j_call: TRBJ1-1
d_call: TRBD1
cdr3_aa: CASRRQGLTEAFF

cdr3_length: 16
v_call: TRBV6-2/TRBV6-3
j_call: TRBJ2-7
d_call: TRBD2
cdr3_aa: CATRYTLAGGYYEQYF

cdr3_length: 15
v_call: TRBV20-1
j_call: TRBJ2-5
d_call: TRBD2
cdr3_aa: CSAPPTSVRQETQYF

cdr3_length: 14
v_call: TRBV20-1
j_call: TRBJ2-1
d_call: .
cdr3_aa: CSAAPGPSYNEQFF

cdr3_length: 12
v_call: TRBV20-1
j_call: TRBJ1-3
d_call: .
cdr3_aa: CSARGRGNTIYF

cdr3_length: 17
v_call: TRBV28
j_call: TRBJ1-5
d_call: TRBD1
cdr3_aa: CASSSGTGVYSNQPQHF

cdr3_length: 16
v_call: TRBV11-2
j_call: TRBJ2-5
d_call: TRBD1
cdr3_aa: CASSSGTGGGQETQYF

cdr3_length: 12
v_call: TRBV20-1
j_call: TRBJ2-2
d_call: .
cdr3_aa: CSASIGTGELFF

cdr3_length: 17
v_call: TRBV7-3
j_call: TRBJ2-2
d_call: TRBD1
cdr3_aa: CASSKPPGQTYTGELFF

cdr3_length: 14
v_call: TRBV28
j_call: TRBJ2-2
d_call: .
cdr3_aa: CASRDFLNTGELFF

cdr3_length: 17
v_call: TRBV10-3
j_call: TRBJ2-2
d_call: .
cdr3_aa: CAISGPPGTPSTGELFF

cdr3_length: 13
v_call: TRBV28
j_call: TRBJ2-1
d_call: .
cdr3_aa: CATQRYSYNEQFF

cdr3_length: 12
v_call: TRBV29-1
j_call: TRBJ2-3
d_call: .
cdr3_aa: CSVRPSTDTQYF

cdr3_length: 14
v_call: TRBV20-1
j_call: TRBJ2-1
d_call: .
cdr3_aa: CSARGVRGINEQFF

cdr3_length: 16
v_call: TRBV12-3/TRBV12-4
j_call: TRBJ2-2
d_call: .
cdr3_aa: CASSLGWTPPTGELFF

cdr3_length: 15
v_call: TRBV5-1
j_call: TRBJ1-2
d_call: .
cdr3_aa: CASSLRGTSNYGYTF

cdr3_length: 13
v_call: TRBV10-1
j_call: TRBJ1-6
d_call: .
cdr3_aa: CASQQDSGSPLHF

cdr3_length: 14
v_call: TRBV12-3/TRBV12-4
j_call: TRBJ2-7
d_call: .
cdr3_aa: CASSLGPGGYEQYF

cdr3_length: 12
v_call: TRBV29-1
j_call: TRBJ1-3
d_call: .
cdr3_aa: CSVGTAGNTIYF

cdr3_length: 16
v_call: TRBV20-1
j_call: TRBJ2-1
d_call: TRBD2
cdr3_aa: CSARDWGTIRHNEQFF

cdr3_length: 16
v_call: TRBV7-2
j_call: TRBJ1-2
d_call: TRBD1
cdr3_aa: CASSLDRGANYYGYTF

cdr3_length: 15
v_call: TRBV11-2
j_call: TRBJ2-1
d_call: .
cdr3_aa: CASSFRRDSLNEQFF

cdr3_length: 15
v_call: TRBV7-3
j_call: TRBJ2-5
d_call: .
cdr3_aa: CASSFRSGVQETQYF

cdr3_length: 13
v_call: TRBV29-1
j_call: TRBJ1-1
d_call: .
cdr3_aa: CSVNPVLRGEAFF

cdr3_length: 13
v_call: TRBV28
j_call: TRBJ2-7
d_call: .
cdr3_aa: CASSFSSAYEQYF

cdr3_length: 13
v_call: TRBV4-1
j_call: TRBJ2-1
d_call: .
cdr3_aa: CASSQDQEEVPFF

cdr3_length: 14
v_call: TRBV7-2
j_call: TRBJ1-1
d_call: .
cdr3_aa: CASSSHTQNTEAFF

cdr3_length: 12
v_call: TRBV29-1
j_call: TRBJ1-1
d_call: .
cdr3_aa: CSVDRGNTEAFF

cdr3_length: 14
v_call: TRBV9
j_call: TRBJ2-3
d_call: .
cdr3_aa: CASSVEPVPDTQYF

cdr3_length: 13
v_call: TRBV28
j_call: TRBJ2-4
d_call: .
cdr3_aa: CASSFRDLNIQYF

cdr3_length: 17
v_call: TRBV7-2
j_call: TRBJ2-2
d_call: TRBD2
cdr3_aa: CASSPSLAGGGTGELFF

cdr3_length: 12
v_call: TRBV5-1
j_call: TRBJ1-2
d_call: .
cdr3_aa: CASSLDRYGYTF

cdr3_length: 13
v_call: TRBV29-1
j_call: TRBJ2-1
d_call: TRBD2
cdr3_aa: CSVRGRFYNEQFF

cdr3_length: 14
v_call: TRBV10-1
j_call: TRBJ1-1
d_call: .
cdr3_aa: CASSESWENTEAFF

cdr3_length: 19
v_call: TRBV11-1
j_call: TRBJ2-6
d_call: .
cdr3_aa: CASSLDPWGVRAGANVLTF

cdr3_length: 14
v_call: TRBV5-1
j_call: TRBJ2-3
d_call: .
cdr3_aa: CASSLPSLGDTQYF

cdr3_length: 17
v_call: TRBV7-9
j_call: TRBJ1-1
d_call: TRBD1
cdr3_aa: CASSPLEGRGQDTEAFF

cdr3_length: 16
v_call: TRBV11-3
j_call: TRBJ2-3
d_call: .
cdr3_aa: CASSRRTAAATDTQYF

cdr3_length: 17
v_call: TRBV30
j_call: TRBJ2-1
d_call: TRBD2
cdr3_aa: CAWRGGAGGSSYNEQFF

cdr3_length: 14
v_call: TRBV9
j_call: TRBJ1-1
d_call: .
cdr3_aa: CASSHRQANTEAFF

cdr3_length: 15
v_call: TRBV5-1
j_call: TRBJ2-5
d_call: TRBD1
cdr3_aa: CASSTNRGRGETQYF

cdr3_length: 16
v_call: TRBV7-3
j_call: TRBJ2-1
d_call: .
cdr3_aa: CASSRSTLASYNEQFF

cdr3_length: 13
v_call: TRBV12-3/TRBV12-4
j_call: TRBJ1-2
d_call: TRBD1
cdr3_aa: CATWGGGGYGYTF

cdr3_length: 15
v_call: TRBV28
j_call: TRBJ2-7
d_call: .
cdr3_aa: CASSSPGHFPYEQYF

cdr3_length: 18
v_call: TRBV5-1
j_call: TRBJ2-7
d_call: TRBD2
cdr3_aa: CASRLGTSGSLSSYEQYF

cdr3_length: 18
v_call: TRBV7-3
j_call: TRBJ2-6
d_call: .
cdr3_aa: CASSLNWGPLTGANVLTF

cdr3_length: 14
v_call: TRBV29-1
j_call: TRBJ2-4
d_call: .
cdr3_aa: CSVGKGQGLHIQYF

cdr3_length: 13
v_call: TRBV5-6
j_call: TRBJ1-2
d_call: .
cdr3_aa: CASSWGGSYGYTF

cdr3_length: 15
v_call: TRBV5-1
j_call: TRBJ1-1
d_call: .
cdr3_aa: CASSYLANSNTEAFF

cdr3_length: 12
v_call: TRBV6-2/TRBV6-3
j_call: TRBJ2-7
d_call: .
cdr3_aa: CASSYPDYEQYF